Below are 31 T cell receptor beta chains sequenced from a single sample in a study of blood T cells in healthy people across ages. For the second PCR, which ran for about 7 to 11 cycles, a sample-barcoded 5' primer and a J-beta primer mix were used. MiXCR was run by TCRdb on the 5' RACE reads, yielding one entry per CDR3 protein. This table holds about 570,000 distinct CDR3 sequences, roughly 29% found once. What was sequenced was blood. The receptors shown here come from a woman aged 70 to 79 in good health.

This clonotype was seen a few times. DNA for the CDR3: TGCAGTGTTCTCGACAGGGAAAACACTGAAGCTTTCTTT. As protein: CSVLDRENTEAFF. V gene TRBV20-1 combines with J gene TRBJ1-1; 7 bases agree with TRBD1. Germline CDR1 DFQATT, CDR2 SNEGSKA (reference sequence). J gave up 2 bases and V 7 bases, and 7 bases lay outside the gene matches. The length of the CDR3 is 13 residues.

The rearrangement joins TRBV7-9 to TRBJ2-7; 8 bases agree with TRBD2. The CDR3 is made up of 13 amino acids. The trim removed 5 bases at V and 2 bases at J, leaving 2 bases unmatched. Germline values: CDR1 SEHNR, CDR2 FQNEAQ (reference sequence). CDR3 DNA: TGTGCCAGCAGCGAGACTAGCGCCTACGAGCAGTACTTC. This gives the protein CASSETSAYEQYF.

The rearrangement joins TRBV20-1 to TRBJ2-7, with D perhaps matching TRBD1 (9 bases). CDR3 length: 13 residues. The germline V gene encodes CDR1 DFQATT and CDR2 SNEGSKA (reference sequence). V was pared by 6 bases and J by 3 bases, with 15 bases between. As DNA, the CDR3 is TGCAGTGCCGGGGGGGGACAGGGCTACGAGCAGTACTTC. Its translation is CSAGGGQGYEQYF.

There are a few counts of this clonotype. The chain employs TRBV6-2 or TRBV6-3 and TRBJ1-1, with D unresolved. The CDR3 is 13 residues long. Germline assignment: CDR1 MNHEY and CDR2 SVGEGT. Trimming left V 0 bases short and J 4 bases short, with 6 bases between. The CDR3 bases are TGTGCCAGCAGTTACTCACCGATCACTGAAGCTTTCTTT. Translation gives CASSYSPITEAFF.

The sample holds a few counts of this clonotype. V usage is TRBV2 and J usage is TRBJ2-5; 9 nucleotides align to TRBD2. V was pared by 5 bases and J by 4 bases, with 8 bases of the junction left unmatched. Germline V CDR1 and CDR2: SNHLY, FYNNEI. The CDR3 covers 15 residues. In DNA, the CDR3 is TGTGCCAGCAGTCCCCGGACTAGCGCGGGAGAGACCCAGTACTTC. It specifies CASSPRTSAGETQYF.

V gene TRBV10-3 combines with J gene TRBJ2-5; D is unclear. Trimming left V 5 bases short and J 5 bases short, with 18 bases between. The CDR3 spans 15 residues. Germline loops: CDR1 ENHRY, CDR2 SYGVKD. The CDR3 region is CAISSRYQAGETQYF. Here the CDR3 DNA reads TGTGCCATCAGTTCCCGGTACCAAGCTGGGGAGACCCAGTACTTC.

This clonotype was counted only a few times. The J gene is TRBJ2-3, the V gene TRBV7-2, with D perhaps TRBD1 or TRBD2 (5 bases each). V lost 0 bases, J lost 0 bases, and 13 bases lay in between. Germline CDR1 SGHTA, CDR2 FQGNSA. CDR3 length: 17 amino acids. In nucleotides, the CDR3 is TGTGCCAGCAGCTTAGCGGGGGATCCGTCTAGCACAGATACGCAGTATTTT. It specifies CASSLAGDPSSTDTQYF.

This sequence joins TRBV29-1 and TRBJ2-7; no definite D call. Trimming took off 8 bases at V and 7 bases at J, with 18 bases between the two ends. The CDR3 runs 12 residues. Germline lookup yields CDR1 SQVTM and CDR2 ANQGSEA. This chain's CDR3 is CSYTPGRQEQYF. In DNA, the CDR3 is TGCAGCTACACCCCGGGTAGGCAGGAGCAGTACTTC.

The V gene is TRBV4-2, the J gene TRBJ1-4; TRBD1 matches at 7 bases. Unmatched junction bases numbered 8, after V lost 5 bases and J lost 8 bases. This CDR3 contains 14 residues. Looked up from germline, CDR1 is LGHNA and CDR2 is YNFKEQ. The CDR3 sequence is CASSLDRVREKLFF. The DNA for the CDR3 is TGTGCCAGCAGCTTAGACAGGGTTCGCGAAAAACTGTTTTTT.

This sequence joins TRBV5-1 and TRBJ2-4, with 10 bases identical to TRBD1. Germline values: CDR1 SGHRS, CDR2 YFSETQ. The CDR3 is 14 amino acids. V lost 5 bases and J lost 8; bases outside the gene matches: 7. CDR3 nucleotide sequence: TGCGCCAGCAGTCCCAGGACAGGGGGTGACATTCAGTACTTC. Amino acids: CASSPRTGGDIQYF.

The CDR3: CSAREQGNNSPLHF. CDR3 coding DNA: TGCAGTGCTAGAGAACAGGGGAATAATTCACCCCTCCACTTT. The J gene is TRBJ1-6, the V gene TRBV20-1, with TRBD1 matching over 7 bases. Germline CDR1 and CDR2: DFQATT and SNEGSKA (reference sequence). V shed 0 bases, J shed 5 bases, and the junction held 1 base outside the gene matches. The CDR3 is made up of 14 amino acids.

As to this clonotype: This may be a read error: a much more frequent sequence differs by one nucleotide. This chain uses TRBV20-1 with TRBJ2-6; D not resolved. CDR1 is DFQATT, CDR2 SNEGSKA, per germline (reference sequence). V was pared by 4 bases and J by 2 bases, with 3 bases between. This CDR3 has 12 residues. In DNA form, the CDR3 reads TGCAGTGCTAATCCTGGGGCCAACGTCCTGACTTTC. Translating it yields CSANPGANVLTF.

The chain is built from TRBV7-2 and TRBJ2-1, with 9 bases that match TRBD2. CDR1 and CDR2 (germline): SGHTA, FQGNSA. The V and J ends lost 3 bases and 1 base, in that order; junction bases with no gene match: 4. There are 16 residues in the CDR3. The CDR3 sequence is CASSLGLARSYNEQFF. The DNA of the CDR3 is TGTGCCAGCAGCTTGGGACTAGCCAGATCCTACAATGAGCAGTTCTTC.

Only a few counts were recorded for this clonotype. The chain recombines TRBV29-1 with TRBJ2-7; either TRBD1 or TRBD2 may supply D (5 bases each). CDR1 is SQVTM and CDR2 is ANQGSEA in the germline V gene. Trimming cost V 3 bases and J 3 bases, with 12 bases left between them. The CDR3 runs to 13 residues. This CDR3 is CSVDLGVGYEQYF. The CDR3 DNA reads as TGCAGCGTTGATTTGGGGGTGGGCTACGAGCAGTACTTC.

The chain has TRBV30 and TRBJ2-3; 8 bases line up with TRBD2. The CDR3 spans 13 residues. Germline V CDR1 and CDR2: GTSNPN, SVGIG (reference sequence). V shed 0 bases, J shed 9 bases, and the junction held 5 bases outside the gene matches. CDR3 protein: CAWSVVAGFTQYF. DNA for the CDR3: TGTGCCTGGAGTGTGGTAGCGGGATTCACGCAGTATTTT.

This sequence joins TRBV6-5 and TRBJ1-5; perhaps TRBD1 as D (5 bases). Germline V gene lookup returns CDR1 MNHEY and CDR2 SVGAGI. The CDR3 has 15 amino acids. V dropped 8 bases and J dropped 0 bases, with 14 bases sitting between them. CDR3 coding DNA: TGTGCCAGCCGAAAAGGGGAACATAGCAATCAGCCCCAGCATTTT. Translating gives CASRKGEHSNQPQHF.

This clonotype was counted a few times. This sequence joins TRBV20-1 and TRBJ1-2; tentative D call: TRBD1 (5 bases). The V gene's germline CDR1 is DFQATT and CDR2 SNEGSKA (reference sequence). V was pared by 1 base and J by 5 bases, with 20 bases between. This CDR3 has 16 residues. As DNA, the CDR3 is TGCAGTGCTAGAGTACCGTGGAGGGGATTGTGGTATGGCTACACCTTC. Translated: CSARVPWRGLWYGYTF.

Comments on this clonotype: It may be a read error: a sequence one base away is much more abundant. The rearrangement links TRBV7-2 to TRBJ2-7, with no clear D. Trimming stripped 5 bases from V and 0 bases from J, with 5 bases between. Germline values: CDR1 SGHTA, CDR2 FQGNSA. CDR3 length: 12 residues. CDR3 nucleotide sequence: TGTGCCAGCAGCCAAACCTCCTACGAGCAGTACTTC. As protein: CASSQTSYEQYF.

The J gene is TRBJ1-4, the V gene TRBV15, with TRBD1 identical over 8 bases. There are 17 residues in the CDR3. The junction had 17 bases not matched to a gene; V was cut back by 6 bases and J by 8 bases. CDR1 and CDR2 from the germline V gene are LNHNV and YYDKDF (reference sequence). The CDR3 sequence is CATRIGTGNVYGEKLFF. DNA of the CDR3: TGTGCCACCAGGATCGGGACAGGCAATGTCTACGGCGAAAAACTGTTTTTT.

The rearrangement uses TRBV6-6 and TRBJ1-5; TRBD1 agrees at 7 bases. CDR1 and CDR2 from the germline V gene are MNHNY and SVGAGI (reference sequence). J was trimmed by 6 bases and V by 7 bases; bases with no gene match: 6. The CDR3 has 13 amino acids. As DNA, the CDR3 is TGTGCCAGCAAATACAGGGGCGGTCAGCCCCAGCATTTT. This gives the protein CASKYRGGQPQHF.

This chain connects TRBV27 to TRBJ2-5; 7 bases line up with TRBD2. CDR1 and CDR2 from the germline V gene are MNHEY and SMNVEV (reference sequence). This CDR3 has 17 residues. With V trimmed by 4 bases and J by 3 bases, 14 bases remained unmatched. In DNA, the CDR3 is TGTGCCAGCAGTTCCCGGACTAGAGCTGGGTCCAAAGAGACCCAGTACTTC. Translation: CASSSRTRAGSKETQYF.

This clonotype was observed a few times. V gene TRBV12-3 or TRBV12-4 combines with J gene TRBJ1-1; 7 nucleotides line up with TRBD1. CDR3 length: 14 amino acids. J lost 5 bases, V lost 5 bases, and 8 bases had no gene match. The CDR3 region is CASSTGEFWTEAFF. The CDR3 region has the DNA TGTGCCAGCAGTACAGGGGAATTCTGGACTGAAGCTTTCTTT.

This clonotype has just a few counts. The CDR3 coding sequence is TGTGCCAGCAGCTTCGGGACTCTTGGCACCGGGGAGCTGTTTTTT. Translating it yields CASSFGTLGTGELFF. The chain joins TRBV11-3 to TRBJ2-2; perhaps TRBD2 as D (6 bases). The CDR3 has 15 amino acids. Deletions cut 3 bases from V and 4 bases from J, with 12 bases between. CDR1 and CDR2 from the germline V gene are SGHNT and YENEEA.

This clonotype was counted only a few times. The gene calls are TRBV10-3 and TRBJ2-6; D remains ambiguous. Trimming took off 8 bases at V and 2 bases at J, with 4 bases between the two ends. The CDR3 length is 12 residues. Germline CDR1 reads ENHRY; CDR2 reads SYGVKD. This CDR3 reads CAISPGANVLTF. CDR3 DNA: TGTGCCATCTCCCCTGGGGCCAACGTCCTGACTTTC.

The V gene is TRBV7-9, the J gene TRBJ2-7; D might be TRBD1 (6 bases). V dropped 5 bases and J dropped 6 bases, with 14 bases sitting between them. This CDR3 contains 13 residues. Germline loops: CDR1 SEHNR, CDR2 FQNEAQ (reference sequence). Written as DNA, the CDR3 is TGTGCCAGCAGCCTATATGGGACAACCGAGCAGTACTTC. The encoded protein is CASSLYGTTEQYF.

The chain employs TRBV29-1 and TRBJ1-1, with TRBD1 as a possible D gene (5 bases). Trimming left V 3 bases short and J 3 bases short, with 8 bases between. CDR1 is SQVTM, CDR2 ANQGSEA, per germline. CDR3 length: 12 residues. The CDR3 nucleotides are TGCAGCGTTGAGGCAGGGTACACTGAAGCTTTCTTT. This gives the protein CSVEAGYTEAFF.

The chain uses TRBV10-3 and TRBJ2-5; the D is unclear. The V gene's germline CDR1 is ENHRY and CDR2 SYGVKD. The ends were cut back, 4 bases at V and 7 bases at J, with 13 bases in the middle. The CDR3 is made up of 13 amino acids. The chain's CDR3 is CAISVSALLTQYF. The CDR3 bases are TGTGCCATCAGTGTCTCGGCCCTGTTGACCCAGTACTTC.

Comment on this clonotype: The junction departs from the called germline gene at one end, perhaps through a read error. The genes are TRBV5-1 and TRBJ2-1; 12 positions match TRBD1. The germline CDR1 and CDR2 sequences are SGHRS and YFSETQ. CDR3 length: 19 residues. In nucleotides, the CDR3 is TGCGCCGGCAGCTTGGGGACAGGGGGCTCGCTTAGCTCCTACAATGAGCAGTTCTTC. As protein: CAGSLGTGGSLSSYNEQFF.

The gene calls are TRBV7-2 and TRBJ2-7, with D tentatively TRBD1 or TRBD2 (7 bases each). Germline V gene sequence: CDR1 SGHTA, CDR2 FQGNSA. The CDR3 totals 18 residues. Trimming took 2 bases from V and 0 from J, leaving 20 bases between them. CDR3: CASSLKPGGQVPSYEQYF. DNA for the CDR3: TGTGCCAGCAGCTTAAAGCCGGGAGGACAGGTACCCTCCTACGAGCAGTACTTC.

The V gene is TRBV12-3 or TRBV12-4, the J gene TRBJ2-7; TRBD1 matches at 10 bases. The CDR3 totals 14 residues. Germline trimming cut 1 base from V and 5 bases from J; bases unmatched to any gene: 2. The CDR3 nucleotides read TGTGCCAGCAGTTTAGGGGACAGGGGTAACGAGCAGTACTTC. Translating gives CASSLGDRGNEQYF.

This clonotype was counted a few times. The J gene is TRBJ2-1, the V gene TRBV4-3; D possibly uses TRBD1 or TRBD2 (5 bases each). Trimming stripped 0 bases from V and 7 bases from J, with 13 bases between. Looked up from germline, CDR1 is LGHNA and CDR2 is YSLEER. This CDR3 is 15 amino acids long. As DNA, the CDR3 is TGCGCCAGCAGCCAAGATTGGGACGGCGGGAATGAGCAGTTCTTC. It encodes CASSQDWDGGNEQFF.